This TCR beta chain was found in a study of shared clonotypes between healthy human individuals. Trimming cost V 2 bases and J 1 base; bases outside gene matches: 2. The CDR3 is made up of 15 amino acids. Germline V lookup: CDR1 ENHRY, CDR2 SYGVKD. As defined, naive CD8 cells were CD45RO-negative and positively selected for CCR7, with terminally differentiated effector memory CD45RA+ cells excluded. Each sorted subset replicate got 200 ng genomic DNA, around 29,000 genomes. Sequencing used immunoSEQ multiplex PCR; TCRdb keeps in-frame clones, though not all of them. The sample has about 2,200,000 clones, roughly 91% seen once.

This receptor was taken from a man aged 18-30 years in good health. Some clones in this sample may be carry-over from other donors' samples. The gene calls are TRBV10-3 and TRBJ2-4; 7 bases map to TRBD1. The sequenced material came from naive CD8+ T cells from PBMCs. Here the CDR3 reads CAISEHRGAKNIQYF. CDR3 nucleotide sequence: TGTGCCATCAGTGAGCACAGGGGTGCCAAAAACATTCAGTACTTC.